The clone carrying this T cell receptor (beta chain) was seen ten or more times. Antigen specificity is unknown. The data were obtained in a study of identical twins. Findings and caveats of the study: The models gave estimates that fell short of the out-of-frame TCR alpha sharing seen in monozygotic twins.

CDR1 and CDR2 from the germline V gene are SEHNR and FQNEAQ (reference sequence). The ends were cut back, 4 bases at V and 0 bases at J, with 13 bases in the middle. This CDR3 is 15 amino acids long. TCRdb passed the 5' RACE reads through MiXCR, listing each CDR3 protein once. The sample has fewer than 250,000 distinct CDR3 sequences, 5.5% to 7% seen once. These records were also assigned to another study, of yellow fever vaccine responses in identical twins.

Sequencing was done on a sample of memory (CD45RO+) T cells sorted from blood. The clonotype was recovered from a woman aged 18 to 35 in good health. The rearrangement links TRBV7-9 to TRBJ2-7; D may be TRBD2 (6 bases). CDR3 loop: CASSWEADSSYEQYF. The CDR3 nucleotides are TGTGCCAGCAGCTGGGAGGCCGACAGCTCCTACGAGCAGTACTTC.